This T cell receptor (beta chain) was documented in a study of blood T cell repertoires in COVID-19. Across the study: In each case, the material was cDNA or gDNA derived from T cells, B-cell-depleted T cells, or PBMCs.

The V and J ends lost 1 base and 11 bases respectively, with 24 bases between them. The CDR3 totals 16 residues. The V gene's germline CDR1 is SGHDT and CDR2 YYEEEE. Sequencing used immunoSEQ multiplex PCR; TCRdb keeps in-frame clones, though not all of them. The sample holds 110,000 or so clones, approximately 91% seen once. The sample comprised peripheral blood. J is TRBJ1-1 and V is TRBV5-6, with D possibly TRBD1 on 6 matching bases. The sequence came from a woman aged 70 to 79 who had recovered from COVID-19. Written as DNA, the CDR3 is TGTGCCAGCAGCTTGAGAGGGGGTCTGAAGATCATTGGGGCTTTCTTT. Protein sequence: CASSLRGGLKIIGAFF.